The next 24 T cell receptor beta chains were all read from a single sample in a study of response to subunit inactivated influenza vaccine. TCRdb processed the RT-PCR reads anew with MiXCR; each CDR3 protein has one entry. The sample gives approximately 730,000 distinct CDR3 sequences, about 15% of which show up once; 6% to 7% is in the top ten. Sequenced here: PBMCs from blood, sampled 14 to 15 days before vaccination. Receptors originate from a man aged 45 to 65 who received an inactivated influenza vaccine.

The CDR3 sequence: CATSDFTRAGDTQYF. In nucleotides, the CDR3 is TGTGCCACCAGTGATTTCACTCGGGCTGGAGATACGCAGTATTTT. The rearrangement uses TRBV24-1 and TRBJ2-3; D is unclear. CDR3 length: 15 amino acids. Trimming stripped 1 base from V and 5 bases from J, with 12 bases between. CDR1 KGHDR and CDR2 SFDVKD come from the germline V gene.

The rearrangement links TRBV20-1 to TRBJ2-7; 9 nucleotides line up with TRBD1. CDR1 and CDR2 from the germline V gene are DFQATT and SNEGSKA (reference sequence). CDR3 length: 11 amino acids. The J segment lost 6 bases and the V segment lost 6 bases, leaving 3 bases of the junction unmatched. CDR3 amino acids: CSATGGGEQYF. CDR3 DNA: TGCAGTGCCACAGGGGGCGGCGAGCAGTACTTC.

This clonotype was observed a handful of times. CDR3 residues: CASRMGGLSHNEQFF. CDR3 nucleotide sequence: TGTGCCAGCAGAATGGGAGGTTTGTCCCACAATGAGCAGTTCTTC. V and J are TRBV28 and TRBJ2-1; D might be TRBD2 (6 bases). Germline-derived CDR1 and CDR2 are MDHEN and SYDVKM. The CDR3 totals 15 residues. The ends were cut back, 6 bases at V and 5 bases at J, with 17 bases in the middle.

The table lists this clonotype with a count of one. The V call is TRBV7-9, the J call TRBJ1-4; D is perhaps TRBD1 (6 bases). V lost 10 bases and J lost 8, with 17 bases in between. CDR1 is SEHNR and CDR2 is FQNEAQ in the germline V gene (reference sequence). This CDR3 has 13 residues. As DNA, the CDR3 is TGTGCCACCTCCCTCGGAACAGGGGAAAAACTGTTTTTT. This translates into CATSLGTGEKLFF.

The chain employs TRBV12-3 or TRBV12-4 and TRBJ2-3, with D perhaps being TRBD1 or TRBD2 (5 bases each). The V gene lost 3 bases and the J gene lost 1 base, with 11 bases spanning the gap. The CDR3 is 15 amino acids. DNA for the CDR3: TGTGCCAGCAGTTTTGGGGGTAAGGGCACAGATACGCAGTATTTT. It encodes CASSFGGKGTDTQYF.

This clonotype was counted many times. V gene TRBV28 combines with J gene TRBJ2-1; D is uncertain. The CDR3 runs to 14 residues. V lost 7 bases, J lost 0 bases, and 10 bases lay in between. Germline loops: CDR1 MDHEN, CDR2 SYDVKM. CDR3 in DNA: TGTGCCAGCACCTGGGAAAGCTCCTACAATGAGCAGTTCTTC. Its protein is CASTWESSYNEQFF.

This sequence joins TRBV5-1 and TRBJ1-1; 10 bases fit TRBD1. Germline V gene lookup returns CDR1 SGHRS and CDR2 YFSETQ. The CDR3 is made up of 15 amino acids. Trimming removed 4 bases from V and 0 bases from J; junction bases left unmatched: 3. The CDR3, as DNA: TGCGCCAGCAGCGCGGGACAGGGGCTGAACACTGAAGCTTTCTTT. Translated, it gives CASSAGQGLNTEAFF.

This clonotype was observed many times. As DNA, the CDR3 is TGCGCCAGCAGCCGCGTCAGGGGAACAGATACGCAGTATTTT. Translated: CASSRVRGTDTQYF. This sequence joins TRBV4-1 and TRBJ2-3; D possibly corresponds to TRBD1 (6 bases). Trimming cost V 4 bases and J 3 bases, with 11 bases left between them. Per germline, CDR1 MGHRA and CDR2 YSYEKL. The CDR3 runs to 14 residues.

This clonotype showed up many times. The J gene is TRBJ2-1, the V gene TRBV6-2 or TRBV6-3; no reliable D call. The CDR3 sequence is 20 residues long. V gave up 4 bases and J gave up 1 base, with 26 bases separating them. CDR1 is MNHEY, CDR2 SVGEGT, per germline. The CDR3 here is CASSSLRPRPVDWSYNEQFF. CDR3 in DNA: TGTGCCAGCAGTTCCCTACGGCCCCGACCGGTTGATTGGTCCTACAATGAGCAGTTCTTC.

The gene calls are TRBV12-3 or TRBV12-4 and TRBJ2-6, with 7 bases aligning to TRBD1. CDR3 length: 17 amino acids. The V gene end was trimmed by 4 bases and the J gene end by 0 bases; junction bases not matched to a gene: 6. As DNA, the CDR3 is TGTGCCAGCAGTTCCCGGACAGGAGGCTCTGGGGCCAACGTCCTGACTTTC. Translated, it gives CASSSRTGGSGANVLTF.

Details on this clonotype: A junction end diverges from the germline sequence, so it may reflect a read error. This sequence joins TRBV4-3 and TRBJ1-2; D not resolved. CDR1 is LGHNA, CDR2 YSLEER, per germline. The CDR3 sequence is 15 residues long. CDR3 DNA sequence: TGCGCCAGCAGCCAAGATACCGGTGGAAACTATGACTACACCTTC. Its translation is CASSQDTGGNYDYTF.

The table lists this clonotype with a few counts. The rearrangement uses TRBV5-1 and TRBJ2-3, with D perhaps matching TRBD1 or TRBD2 (5 bases each). The germline gives CDR1 SGHRS, CDR2 YFSETQ. CDR3 length: 14 residues. The V gene lost 3 bases and the J gene lost 0 bases, with 8 bases spanning the gap. The CDR3 spells CASSWDGSTDTQYF. CDR3 in DNA: TGCGCCAGCAGCTGGGACGGTAGCACAGATACGCAGTATTTT. Full variable domain (rest looked up from reference TRBV5-1 and TRBJ2-3): KAGVTQTPRYLIKTRGQQVTLSCSPISGHRSVSWYQQTPGQGLQFLFEYFSETQRNKGNFPGRFSGRQFSNSRSEMNVSTLELGDSALYLCASSWDGSTDTQYFGPGTRLTVL.

The chain employs TRBV5-6 and TRBJ1-4; tentative D call: TRBD1 (5 bases). The CDR3 runs 13 residues. The V end was cut by 4 bases, the J end by 8 bases, with 12 bases between. Per germline, CDR1 SGHDT and CDR2 YYEEEE. As DNA, the CDR3 is TGTGCCAGCAGCGTGGGGACGAGGGAAAAACTGTTTTTT. It codes for CASSVGTREKLFF. The full variable domain, its missing parts supplied by reference TRBV5-6 and TRBJ1-4, is DAGVTQSPTHLIKTRGQQVTLRCSPKSGHDTVSWYQQALGQGPQFIFQYYEEEERQRGNFPDRFSGHQFPNYSSELNVNALLLGDSALYLCASSVGTREKLFFGSGTQLSVL.

This clonotype showed up many times. J is TRBJ2-3 and V is TRBV20-1; D unresolved. Germline-derived CDR1 and CDR2 are DFQATT and SNEGSKA (reference sequence). V was shortened by 0 bases and J by 1 base, with 11 bases between the two germline ends. This CDR3 region has 15 residues. Here the CDR3 reads CSARDPNIGTDTQYF. In DNA form, the CDR3 reads TGCAGTGCTAGAGATCCCAATATAGGCACAGATACGCAGTATTTT.

This clonotype was recorded at least ten times. V usage is TRBV6-2 or TRBV6-3 and J usage is TRBJ2-2; D unresolved. This CDR3 is built from 14 residues. Trimming removed 7 bases at V and 3 bases at J, with 12 bases between. Germline CDR1 is MNHEY and CDR2 is SVGEGT. The CDR3 DNA sequence: TGTGCCAGCACCAGGTCCTTATACACCGGGGAGCTGTTTTTT. This gives the protein CASTRSLYTGELFF.

CDR3 residues: CATNQRGGKETQYF. CDR3 coding DNA: TGTGCCACCAACCAACGGGGGGGAAAAGAGACCCAGTACTTC. This sequence joins TRBV12-3 or TRBV12-4 and TRBJ2-5; 8 nucleotides align to TRBD2. V lost 10 bases and J lost 3; bases outside the gene matches: 10. This CDR3 spans 14 amino acids.

The chain uses TRBV20-1 and TRBJ2-1; 11 bases match TRBD2. V dropped 3 bases and J dropped 9; count of bases not matched to a gene: 7. The CDR3 is 14 amino acids. Germline CDR1 DFQATT, CDR2 SNEGSKA (reference sequence). CDR3 sequence (DNA): TGCAGTGCTAGGATTAGCGGGAGGGCAGCTGAGCAGTTCTTC. As protein: CSARISGRAAEQFF.

A few counts support this clonotype. The CDR3 DNA is TGCAGTGCTAGTGCCGGGGAGGCTGGCTACACCTTC. Its protein is CSASAGEAGYTF. This rearrangement joins TRBV20-1 to TRBJ1-2, with D hard to call. V gave up 3 bases and J gave up 7 bases, with 12 bases separating them. The CDR3 length is 12 residues. CDR1 is DFQATT, CDR2 SNEGSKA, per germline (reference sequence).

The table lists this clonotype with a few counts. V is TRBV4-2 and J is TRBJ2-7; unclear D gene. Germline CDR1 and CDR2: LGHNA and YNFKEQ. This CDR3 has 13 residues. The V end lost 1 base, the J end lost 4 bases, and 8 bases lay between the germline ends. The CDR3 region has the DNA TGTGCCAGCAGCCAAGGACTCCCATACGAGCAGTACTTC. It specifies CASSQGLPYEQYF.

The genes are TRBV5-1 and TRBJ2-6; the D gene could be TRBD1 or TRBD2 (6 bases each). This CDR3 is built from 20 residues. Trimming cost V 0 bases and J 0 bases, with 19 bases left between them. Germline CDR1 is SGHRS and CDR2 is YFSETQ. The CDR3 reads CASSLVGGAVPGSGANVLTF. CDR3 coding DNA: TGCGCCAGCAGCTTGGTGGGGGGCGCGGTGCCCGGCTCTGGGGCCAACGTCCTGACTTTC.

V gene TRBV7-9 combines with J gene TRBJ2-7, with D perhaps TRBD1 (5 bases). V was trimmed by 4 bases and J by 3 bases, leaving 13 bases between them. The length of the CDR3 is 14 residues. The germline gives CDR1 SEHNR, CDR2 FQNEAQ (reference sequence). For the CDR3, the DNA is TGTGCCAGCAGCTCGGCCAGGGAAAGCTACGAGCAGTACTTC. Protein product: CASSSARESYEQYF.

This clonotype was seen a handful of times. The V call is TRBV6-2 or TRBV6-3, the J call TRBJ2-1, with TRBD2 identical over 13 bases. Trimming took 10 bases from V and 2 from J; bases not matched to a gene: 26. The CDR3 covers 22 residues. CDR1 and CDR2 from the germline V gene are MNHEY and SVGEGT. In DNA, the CDR3 is TGTGCCACCTTTGGGACAGGTCCAGGTCGGACTAGCGGGAGAATTACCTACAATGAGCAGTTCTTC. This gives the protein CATFGTGPGRTSGRITYNEQFF.

This clonotype was recorded at least ten times. The chain employs TRBV6-2 or TRBV6-3 and TRBJ2-1; TRBD2 might be the D (7 bases). This CDR3 comprises 15 residues. V lost 2 bases and J 4 bases, leaving 12 bases between the germline ends. CDR1 is MNHEY and CDR2 is SVGEGT in the germline V gene. The CDR3 spells CASSYGGAPYNEQFF. In DNA form, the CDR3 reads TGTGCCAGCAGTTACGGGGGGGCCCCTTACAATGAGCAGTTCTTC.

J is TRBJ2-3 and V is TRBV6-1; D not resolved. Trimming took 6 bases from V and 5 from J, leaving 15 bases between them. This CDR3 contains 14 residues. The V gene's germline CDR1 is MNHNS and CDR2 SASEGT. For the CDR3, the DNA is TGTGCCAGCAGGCCTCCGGTCAAAGTAGATACGCAGTATTTT. Its translation is CASRPPVKVDTQYF.